The 23 T cell receptor beta chains below were found in one sample sequenced in a study. TCRdb redid the calling of the 5' RACE reads with MiXCR, one entry per CDR3 protein. The table records around 50,000 distinct CDR3 sequences, 25% to 30% of them present only once. The sample taken for sequencing was tumor-infiltrating memory CD4+ T cells sorted from the breast tumor. Described subset: memory CD4+ T cells, CD4+CD45RO+CD25-. The receptors here all came from a female donor with breast cancer.

This rearrangement joins TRBV19 to TRBJ1-5, with 7 positions matching TRBD1. The J segment lost 2 bases and the V segment lost 5 bases, leaving 3 bases of the junction unmatched. Germline V CDR1 and CDR2: LNHDA, SQIVND (reference sequence). This CDR3 contains 14 residues. The CDR3 sequence: CASSVQGGNQPQHF. The DNA of the CDR3 is TGTGCCAGTAGTGTGCAGGGGGGCAATCAGCCCCAGCATTTT. The whole variable domain, remainder taken from reference TRBV19 and TRBJ1-5, is DGGITQSPKYLFRKEGQNVTLSCEQNLNHDAMYWYRQDPGQGLRLIYYSQIVNDFQKGDIAEGYSVSREKKESFPLTVTSAQKNPTAFYLCASSVQGGNQPQHFGDGTRLSIL.

This clonotype was seen a handful of times. This rearrangement joins TRBV7-9 to TRBJ1-1; D is ambiguous. This CDR3 has 17 residues. V lost 5 bases and J 0 bases, leaving 19 bases between the germline ends. The V gene's germline CDR1 is SEHNR and CDR2 FQNEAQ (reference sequence). DNA for the CDR3: TGTGCCAGCAGCCCCGGCAGCCGGGCCTTTATGAACACTGAAGCTTTCTTT. This codes for CASSPGSRAFMNTEAFF.

The rearrangement joins TRBV7-9 to TRBJ1-2; 8 bases are shared with TRBD1. Unmatched junction bases numbered 10, after V lost 5 bases and J lost 5 bases. CDR1 SEHNR and CDR2 FQNEAQ come from the germline V gene (reference sequence). The CDR3 contains 15 residues. The CDR3 nucleotides read TGTGCCAGCAGCCCCAACACACAGGGGGTGTATGGCTACACCTTC. Protein: CASSPNTQGVYGYTF. The whole variable domain, filled in from reference TRBV7-9 and TRBJ1-2, reads DTGVSQNPRHKITKRGQNVTFRCDPISEHNRLYWYRQTLGQGPEFLTYFQNEAQLEKSRLLSDRFSAERPKGSFSTLEIQRTEQGDSAMYLCASSPNTQGVYGYTFGSGTRLTVV.

The chain uses TRBV5-4 and TRBJ2-3; 7 positions agree with TRBD1. Germline CDR1 and CDR2: SGHNT and YYREEE (reference sequence). There are 13 residues in the CDR3. Germline trimming cut 5 bases from V and 4 bases from J; bases unmatched to any gene: 4. The CDR3 DNA reads as TGTGCCAGCAGTCTGACAGGGCCAGATACGCAGTATTTT. Amino acid sequence: CASSLTGPDTQYF.

The rearrangement uses TRBV19 and TRBJ2-7; D possibly corresponds to TRBD2 (7 bases). There are 16 residues in the CDR3. V dropped 6 bases and J dropped 4 bases, with 22 bases sitting between them. Germline lookup yields CDR1 LNHDA and CDR2 SQIVND (reference sequence). This CDR3 reads CASSLSQQGGAYEQYF. DNA of the CDR3: TGTGCCAGTAGCCTATCCCAACAGGGAGGGGCTTACGAGCAGTACTTC. The whole variable domain, filled in from reference TRBV19 and TRBJ2-7, reads DGGITQSPKYLFRKEGQNVTLSCEQNLNHDAMYWYRQDPGQGLRLIYYSQIVNDFQKGDIAEGYSVSREKKESFPLTVTSAQKNPTAFYLCASSLSQQGGAYEQYFGPGTRLTVT.

To note about this clonotype: The junction departs from the called germline gene at one end, perhaps through a read error. The chain couples TRBV5-1 to TRBJ1-5; tentative D call: TRBD1 (6 bases). The CDR3 contains 14 residues. The V gene's germline CDR1 is SGHRS and CDR2 YFSETQ. CDR3 residues: CASSLEGGNQPQHF. The CDR3 DNA is TGCGCCAGCAGCTTGGAGGGGGGTAATCAACCCCAGCATTTT.

This rearrangement joins TRBV6-2 or TRBV6-3 to TRBJ1-1, with a tentative D call TRBD1 (6 bases). Trimming cost V 4 bases and J 7 bases, with 19 bases left between them. CDR1 and CDR2 from the germline V gene are MNHEY and SVGEGT. The length of the CDR3 is 15 residues. The CDR3 coding sequence is TGTGCCAGCAGTTCCGGACAGCCCTTTCCCTTTGAAGCTTTCTTT. Protein: CASSSGQPFPFEAFF.

This clonotype has a handful of counts. The gene calls are TRBV10-1 and TRBJ1-4, with D possibly being TRBD1 (5 bases). The CDR3 totals 13 residues. Germline CDR1 and CDR2: WNHNN and SYGVQD (reference sequence). The germline V and J ends were trimmed by 5 bases and 8 bases, with 12 bases remaining between them. CDR3 sequence (DNA): TGCGCCAGCAGTTTGTCGACAGCGGAAAAACTGTTTTTT. Translation gives CASSLSTAEKLFF.

The chain has TRBV28 and TRBJ2-4; 7 bases are a match to TRBD1. The CDR3 is 18 residues long. Germline V gene lookup returns CDR1 MDHEN and CDR2 SYDVKM. J lost 1 base, V lost 5 bases, and 14 bases had no gene match. CDR3 protein: CASSPNLRGSGAKNIQYF. CDR3 bases: TGTGCCAGCAGTCCAAACCTCAGGGGGAGTGGGGCCAAAAACATTCAGTACTTC.

This clonotype has more than one count but fewer than ten. The chain uses TRBV7-2 and TRBJ2-3; TRBD2 aligns across 11 bases. V shed 0 bases, J shed 2 bases, and the junction held 7 bases outside the gene matches. The germline gives CDR1 SGHTA, CDR2 FQGNSA. This CDR3 is built from 18 residues. The CDR3 region is CASSLAPSGGTYTDTQYF. CDR3 sequence (DNA): TGTGCCAGCAGCTTAGCCCCTAGCGGGGGGACTTACACAGATACGCAGTATTTT.

This clonotype was counted a few times. The V and J genes are TRBV7-2 and TRBJ1-3; D gene ambiguous. Between the trimmed V and J ends, which lost 5 bases and 0 bases, there was a span of 14 bases. The CDR3 contains 16 residues. Germline V CDR1 and CDR2: SGHTA, FQGNSA. DNA for the CDR3: TGTGCCAGCAGCCACTCTATGGGCATCTCTGGAAACACCATATATTTT. This gives the protein CASSHSMGISGNTIYF.

The gene calls are TRBV5-5 and TRBJ2-1; 9 bases match TRBD2. Losses at the gene ends were 0 bases for V and 10 bases for J; bases not matched to a gene: 11. The germline V gene encodes CDR1 SGHKS and CDR2 YYEKEE (reference sequence). CDR3 length: 16 amino acids. The CDR3 loop reads CASSLAWLAGPVEQFF. CDR3 in DNA: TGTGCCAGCAGCTTGGCCTGGCTAGCGGGGCCCGTGGAGCAGTTCTTC.

J is TRBJ1-5 and V is TRBV6-2 or TRBV6-3; 9 bases agree with TRBD1. The V gene's germline CDR1 is MNHEY and CDR2 SVGEGT. Trimming removed 5 bases from V and 6 bases from J; junction bases left unmatched: 8. CDR3 length: 15 amino acids. CDR3 in DNA: TGTGCCAGCAGTCGAGGGGGGACAGGGACTCAGCCCCAGCATTTT. Encoded protein: CASSRGGTGTQPQHF.

This clonotype appeared a few times. The J gene is TRBJ1-2, the V gene TRBV28; D may be TRBD1 (6 bases). The CDR3 covers 14 residues. V lost 6 bases to trimming and J lost 2 bases, with 13 bases between them. CDR1 and CDR2 (germline): MDHEN, SYDVKM. CDR3 loop: CASRTGHANYGYTF. The DNA for the CDR3 is TGTGCCAGCAGGACAGGCCACGCGAACTATGGCTACACCTTC.

A few counts support this clonotype. The chain joins TRBV5-1 to TRBJ2-5, with D uncertain. V dropped 0 bases and J dropped 4 bases, with 10 bases sitting between them. This CDR3 has 14 amino acids. The germline V gene has CDR1 SGHRS and CDR2 YFSETQ. CDR3 bases: TGCGCCAGCAGCTTGGCCAGCCGACCAGAGACCCAGTACTTC. Translation gives CASSLASRPETQYF.

The chain recombines TRBV12-3 or TRBV12-4 with TRBJ2-4, with a weak D call TRBD1 (8 bases). V lost 2 bases and J 13 bases, leaving 12 bases between the germline ends. The CDR3 has 12 amino acids. The CDR3 DNA is TGTGCCAGCAGTTTAAACAGGGGGGGCCAGTACTTC. Amino acid sequence: CASSLNRGGQYF.

The V gene is TRBV20-1, the J gene TRBJ2-3; 7 bases align to TRBD2. CDR3 size: 13 residues. The germline V gene encodes CDR1 DFQATT and CDR2 SNEGSKA (reference sequence). The ends lost 5 bases at V and 2 bases at J; junction bases unmatched: 4. The CDR3 DNA sequence: TGCAGTGCTTCGCGGGAGCTCACAGATACGCAGTATTTT. Encoded protein: CSASRELTDTQYF.

The V and J genes are TRBV4-1 and TRBJ2-5; D is possibly TRBD1 or TRBD2 (5 bases each). CDR1 and CDR2 (germline): MGHRA, YSYEKL. The CDR3 totals 17 residues. V shed 3 bases and J shed 1 base, with 18 bases lying between them. CDR3 region: CASSQGRRIGSQETQYF. Here the CDR3 DNA reads TGCGCCAGCAGCCAGGGACGACGAATAGGGAGCCAAGAGACCCAGTACTTC.

This clonotype was counted a few times. The V call is TRBV15, the J call TRBJ2-5, with TRBD2 matching over 10 bases. Trimming took 5 bases from V and 3 from J; bases not matched to a gene: 3. This CDR3 contains 14 residues. Germline-derived CDR1 and CDR2 are LNHNV and YYDKDF (reference sequence). CDR3 residues: CATSLGLAEETQYF. Here the CDR3 DNA reads TGTGCCACCAGCCTAGGACTAGCGGAAGAGACCCAGTACTTC.

This clonotype has ten or more counts. The chain couples TRBV7-2 to TRBJ2-7, with D possibly matching TRBD1 (6 bases). The CDR3 loop spans 11 amino acids. In germline, CDR1 is SGHTA, CDR2 FQGNSA. CDR3 sequence (DNA): TGTGGGGCAGGGGATCGATACGAGCAGTACTTC. Amino acids: CGAGDRYEQYF.

This clonotype appeared a few times. V is TRBV20-1 and J is TRBJ1-2, with TRBD1 matching 8 bases. V was clipped by 0 bases and J by 7 bases; unmatched bases: 13. This CDR3 contains 16 residues. Germline V gene sequence: CDR1 DFQATT, CDR2 SNEGSKA (reference sequence). CDR3 nucleotides: TGCAGTGCTAGAGATTTCGGCCAGTCAGGGGGCGGTGGCTACACCTTC. It encodes CSARDFGQSGGGGYTF.

This clonotype has a count of ten or more. At one end, the junction sequence differs from germline, possibly due to a read error. The chain couples TRBV7-7 to TRBJ1-5, with D possibly matching TRBD1 (5 bases). CDR1 and CDR2 (germline): SSHAT, FNYEAQ (reference sequence). The CDR3 length is 13 residues. The CDR3 region has the DNA TGTGCTAGCAGCGAGACAGAAAATCAGCCCCAGCATTTT. Translated, it gives CASSETENQPQHF.

This clonotype appeared once. The V call is TRBV10-3, the J call TRBJ1-2; D possibly corresponds to TRBD1 (5 bases). The V gene lost 2 bases and the J gene lost 4 bases, with 5 bases spanning the gap. Germline V gene lookup returns CDR1 ENHRY and CDR2 SYGVKD. CDR3 length: 12 residues. CDR3 region: CAISEGAYGYTF. In DNA, the CDR3 is TGTGCCATCAGTGAGGGGGCCTATGGCTACACCTTC.